This T cell receptor (beta chain) was profiled in a study of T cell responses to AZD1222 COVID-19 vaccine. Comments on this clone: Its matching antigen is unknown.

Sequencing was performed with immunoSEQ multiplex PCR; in TCRdb, only in-frame clones are kept and a portion is missing. The sample has 150,000 to 200,000 clones; approximately 90% are singletons. This CDR3 has 16 amino acids. Germline V gives CDR1 SGHKS, CDR2 YYEKEE (reference sequence). The V gene end was trimmed by 4 bases and the J gene end by 6 bases; junction bases not matched to a gene: 15. Findings and limits, study-wide: Of the AZD1222 recipients, only six or seven were seropositive at baseline. Close to half of all spike-specific TCRs reportedly target regions of the variants that are unmutated. Donors were largely white British and mainly female; clonal diversity was possibly underestimated. In all cases, repertoires were sampled only after the peak T cell response.

The sequences come from peripheral blood, collected 28 days after the second AZD1222 dose. V and J are TRBV5-5 and TRBJ1-1; TRBD1 matches at 7 bases. The clonotype comes from an adult who received the AZD1222 COVID-19 vaccine. CDR3 protein: CASSATGRTMTSEAFF. Here the CDR3 DNA reads TGTGCCAGCAGCGCGACAGGGAGAACTATGACGTCTGAAGCTTTCTTT.